The T cell receptor beta chain described here comes from a study of regulatory T cells in long-lasting Graves disease. General study results and limits: Analysis covered peripheral blood alone, not thyroid tissue.

CDR3 size: 12 residues. CDR1 and CDR2 from the germline V gene are GTSNPN and SVGIG (reference sequence). V was clipped by 7 bases and J by 5 bases, with 14 bases between them. The time point denotes: newly diagnosed GD, antithyroid drugs for less than 3 months. After RNA was extracted from PBMCs, the TCR library was made from it. The TCR beta library used iRepertoire HTBI primers with Arm-PCR amplification of CDR3. TCRdb re-analysed the multiplex PCR reads in MiXCR, keeping a single row per CDR3 protein. Of roughly 510,000 distinct CDR3 sequences detected, roughly 16% appear once; the ten largest clones hold around 13%. On this clonotype: Its antigen is still unknown.

These same records also appear under a second study, on T cells in Graves' hyperthyroidism and ophthalmopathy.

The clonotype originates from a man aged 18 to 29 with Graves disease. Material: peripheral blood mononuclear cells (PBMCs), obtained at new diagnosis, from a patient treated with antithyroid drugs. This rearrangement joins TRBV30 to TRBJ1-1; no clear D. The CDR3 bases are TGTGCCTCCGGACGTGGGGAGACTGAAGCTTTCTTT. Protein sequence: CASGRGETEAFF.